This T cell receptor (beta chain) was sequenced for a study of blood T cell repertoires in COVID-19 (TCRdb year 2020). About the full investigation: The collaborator samples originated in the United States, Italy and Spain and spanned the acute and convalescent phases of COVID-19. The prospective study material was composed of cDNA or gDNA derived from T cells, B-cell-depleted T cells, or PBMCs. The dataset comprised deeply sampled blood TCRbeta repertoires from subjects exposed to, actively infected with, or recovered from COVID-19. A freely available public database, intended as a resource for researchers studying the immune response to SARS-CoV-2, is where the repertoires were released. Samples came from the ongoing ImmuneRACE study (first 160 participants) plus 1,254 subjects from 6 global collaborators. Sample metadata almost always included a de-identified subject ID, COVID-19 status, age in years and sex. Where available, HLA class I and class II types were taken from metadata supplied by the sample provider and were not determined by assay-based typing. Here is what the overall study found, with its caveats: How much clinical and demographic metadata was included differed by source and by participant, and the metadata was provided uncurated.

Points on this clone: Its cognate antigen has yet to be identified. No quality values exist for individual bases; no much larger clone is one base distant.

TCRbeta CDR3 regions were amplified from genomic DNA using the immunoSEQ Assay, a bias-controlled multiplex PCR. Regarding the original processing steps: Within the assay, amplification of reference gene primers was used to estimate how many nucleated cells each sample contained. Sequence reads were collapsed and filtered to measure the absolute abundance of every unique TCRbeta CDR3 rearrangement. For each sample, productive Simpson clonality was calculated by taking the square root of Simpson's diversity index across productive rearrangements. Drawn from immuneACCESS, this table holds only the in-frame rearrangements with V and J called that TCRdb kept. Clones are partly lost; checked studies trace under half to an unresolved V gene and leave the rest unexplained. V and J calls and clone size are given by that table; D and trimming were obtained from the DNA. Within this sample are about 260,000 clones, with approximately 87% of them counted one time only. The ten largest account for approximately 1.5% of the sample.

The germline ends are 8 bases apart after V is trimmed by 3 bases and J by 5 bases. The CDR3 runs 12 amino acids, cysteine and phenylalanine included. The sequence is cut down to CDR3 DNA, 36 bases in frame from base 1. The germline V gene yields SGDLS for CDR1 and YYNGEE for CDR2. A second Seattle source provided samples from volunteer blood donors who had recovered from COVID-19. The collaborating institutions used their own protocols to collect whole blood in K2EDTA tubes. For TCRbeta analysis, collaborators shipped samples in one of three forms: frozen whole blood, isolated PBMCs, or DNA extracted from either of those sample types.

This chain is built from TRBV9 and TRBJ2-5; the D segment cannot be called with confidence. This receptor was taken from a woman aged 40 to 50 who had recovered from COVID-19. Sequenced: peripheral blood. The DNA is TGTGCCAGCAGCGGTTCGAGGGAGACCCAGTACTTC. This translates into CASSGSRETQYF.